This TCR beta chain was recovered during a study of cytotoxic CD8 clonotypes in ibrutinib-treated CLL. Study information: Within the patient group, around twelve were relapsed/refractory and roughly 16 treatment-naive, and roughly 18 were IGHV unmutated. Whole-study results and caveats: Few clonotypes were public, and these shrank or held steady under treatment. Against age-matched healthy donors, baseline clonality ran higher and tracked circulating CD8+ T-cell counts.

Trimming left V 2 bases short and J 4 bases short, with 20 bases between. The germline CDR1 and CDR2 sequences are LGHNA and YSLEER. This CDR3 spans 17 amino acids. Method: immunoSEQ multiplex PCR; TCRdb's copy keeps in-frame clones and lacks some. The sample has around 300,000 clones; 70% to 80% are singletons. Of note for this clone: Antigen specificity is unknown.

This specimen was PBMCs, taken before ibrutinib treatment. This TCR came from a human donor with chronic lymphocytic leukemia. The rearrangement uses TRBV4-3 and TRBJ1-2, with D possibly matching TRBD1 (5 bases). The CDR3 region is CASSQIREEGRGYGYTF. The CDR3 coding sequence is TGCGCCAGCAGCCAAATAAGGGAGGAAGGGAGGGGCTATGGCTACACCTTC.